This T cell receptor (beta chain) originates from a study of cytotoxic CD8 clonotypes in ibrutinib-treated CLL. Data came from immunoSEQ multiplex PCR; TCRdb stores just in-frame clones and leaves some out. Of fewer than 30,000 clones in the sample, around 69% were seen once. V lost 3 bases and J 6 bases, leaving 6 bases between the germline ends. Germline CDR1 reads SNHLY; CDR2 reads FYNNEI. The CDR3 runs to 11 residues. This clone was seen more than once but under ten times. The sequencing here drew on PBMCs, taken at disease progression, from a patient treated with ibrutinib. This clonotype originated in a human donor with chronic lymphocytic leukemia. This chain uses TRBV2 with TRBJ2-7; D unresolved. This CDR3 is CASSDEAEQYF. The CDR3 nucleotides read TGTGCCAGCAGTGACGAGGCCGAGCAGTACTTC. Full variable domain (outside the CDR3, taken from reference TRBV2 and TRBJ2-7): EPEVTQTPSHQVTQMGQEVILRCVPISNHLYFYWYRQILGQKVEFLVSFYNNEISEKSEIFDDQFSVERPDGSNFTLKIRSTKLEDSAMYFCASSDEAEQYFGPGTRLTVT.